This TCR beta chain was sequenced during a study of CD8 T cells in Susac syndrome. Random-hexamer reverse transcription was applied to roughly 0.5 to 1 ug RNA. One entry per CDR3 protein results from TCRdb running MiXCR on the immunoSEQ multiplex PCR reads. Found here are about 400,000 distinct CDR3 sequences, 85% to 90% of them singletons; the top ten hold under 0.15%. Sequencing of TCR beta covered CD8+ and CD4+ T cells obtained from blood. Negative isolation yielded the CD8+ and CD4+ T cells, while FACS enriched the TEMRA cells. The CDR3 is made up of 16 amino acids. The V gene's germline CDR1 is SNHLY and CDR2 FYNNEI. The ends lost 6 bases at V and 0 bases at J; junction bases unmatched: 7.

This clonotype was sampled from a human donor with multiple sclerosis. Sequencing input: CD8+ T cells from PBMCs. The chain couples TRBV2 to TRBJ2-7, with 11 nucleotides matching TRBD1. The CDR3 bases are TGTGCCAGCAGCGACGAGGGACAGGGGGTCTCCTACGAGCAGTACTTC. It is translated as CASSDEGQGVSYEQYF.